Sequencing of this T cell receptor (beta chain) was carried out in a study of CD8 T cells in ankylosing spondylitis. Study-wide results and limits: Within ankylosing spondylitis blood, a TCR beta motif made up of several highly homologous variants appeared to be characteristic. Disease-linked clones bore a CD8+ phenotype and were relatively rare in peripheral blood.

CDR3 length: 17 amino acids. V lost 4 bases and J lost 2; bases outside the gene matches: 12. Germline CDR1 is SGDLS and CDR2 is YYNGEE. This clonotype was recorded at least ten times. Its target is unknown. From the 5' RACE reads, TCRdb called clonotypes with MiXCR, one entry per CDR3 protein. This sample has about 240,000 distinct CDR3 sequences, with 8% to 10% found just once. This receptor was taken from a female donor with ankylosing spondylitis or in good health (not recorded which). The material sequenced was blood, either unsorted or a sorted T cell fraction (not recorded which). V gene TRBV9 combines with J gene TRBJ2-1, with 7 bases aligning to TRBD2. The CDR3 DNA reads TGTGCCAGCAGCTTCAGCGACCCTAGCGGCCCCTACAATGAGCAGTTCTTC. It encodes CASSFSDPSGPYNEQFF.